This TCR beta chain originates from a study of cytomegalovirus exposure and HLA in healthy donors. Whole-study context: There were 300 to 400 genotyped donors. Of these, about 86% fell in the genetic ancestry cluster associated with self-reported Caucasian donors. Whole-study results and caveats: Most TCR sequences were rare, but some public TCRs occurred in many donors. Later on, an analysis showed TCR association rates differing by HLA locus, with DRB1 the most and HLA-C the fewest. The authors enumerated 164 TCR beta chains as linked to cytomegalovirus.

The study ran its PCR with 60 Vbeta and 13 Jbeta primers. TCRdb keeps only in-frame clones here, not all; method: immunoSEQ multiplex PCR. The data hold approximately 120,000 clones, with around 78% observed a single time. As for this clone: Antigen: not known.

The germline V gene encodes CDR1 SGHKS and CDR2 YYEKEE (reference sequence). V was clipped by 0 bases and J by 8 bases, with 10 bases between them. The CDR3 covers 13 residues. Material: PBMCs. The chain is built from TRBV5-5 and TRBJ2-3; D not certain. The sequence came from a woman between 35 and 50 years old in good health and CMV-seronegative. The CDR3 DNA reads TGTGCCAGCAGCTTGGAAGGAGCTCCTACGCAGTATTTT. Its translation is CASSLEGAPTQYF.